This is a list of T cell receptor beta chains from one sample in a study of beta chain features in type 1 diabetes. Assay used: immunoSEQ multiplex PCR; TCRdb lists only in-frame clones, some missing. The sample lists 35,000 to 45,000 clones, roughly 70% seen once, with around 1.8% in the top ten. Sequenced sample: Tregs from blood. The receptors here all came from a man aged 30 to 39 with type 1 diabetes. Some clones in this sample may be carry-over from other donors' samples. The CDR3 runs from the conserved cysteine through the conserved F or W. D genes are given only for firm matches. Clone sizes are given selectively: once, few, many, or a class where the clone is expanded.

D gene	clone size	CDR3 length	J gene	V gene	CDR3 DNA	CDR3 protein
-	-	14	TRBJ1-2	TRBV10-2	TGCGCCAGCAGTGAGGGGGGCAGGGCGGTTGGCTACACCTTC	CASSEGGRAVGYTF
-	-	13	TRBJ1-1	TRBV5-1	TGCGCCAGCAGCACGGCGGGTTACACTGAAGCTTTCTTT	CASSTAGYTEAFF
TRBD1	-	13	TRBJ2-1	TRBV7-2	TGTGCCAGCAGCCAACGACAGGGATATGAGCAGTTCTTC	CASSQRQGYEQFF
TRBD2	few	16	TRBJ2-1	TRBV7-2	TGTGCCAGCAGCTTTGGGGCCGGGGGGGTTACCGGGGAGCAGTTCTTC	CASSFGAGGVTGEQFF
-	-	17	TRBJ2-5	TRBV5-1	TGCGCCAGCAGCTTGGGGGCGGGGACCAGAAGGGGAGAGACCCAGTACTTC	CASSLGAGTRRGETQYF
-	-	16	TRBJ2-1	TRBV12-1	TGTGCCAGCAGCTTTAGGGGTGCAGGGGGCATCGATGAGCAGTTCTTC	CASSFRGAGGIDEQFF
TRBD2	-	15	TRBJ2-5	TRBV5-1	TGCGCCAGCAGCTTCACCAGCGGGGGGGCTTGGGAGCAGTACTTC	CASSFTSGGAWEQYF
TRBD2	-	17	TRBJ2-3	TRBV7-2	TGTGCCGGCAGCCTCATAGGGGCGGGGGGGCTGACAGATACGCAGTATTTT	CAGSLIGAGGLTDTQYF
-	-	13	TRBJ1-5	TRBV6-6	TGTGCCAGCAGTTACGGGAGGGGTCAGCCCCAGCATTTT	CASSYGRGQPQHF
TRBD1	-	16	TRBJ2-1	TRBV5-1	TGCGCCAGCAGCCTCGGGACAGGGAATATTGGGGATGAGCAGTTCTTC	CASSLGTGNIGDEQFF
-	-	15	TRBJ2-1	TRBV7-3	TGTGCCAGCAGCTCATACCCCGGGGTTCCCAATGAGCAGTTCTTC	CASSSYPGVPNEQFF
-	once	14	TRBJ1-1	TRBV2	TGTGCCAGCAGGGGTGACGCGGTGAGCACTGAAGCTTTCTTT	CASRGDAVSTEAFF
-	-	16	TRBJ1-5	TRBV6-6	TGTGCCAGCAGGATACGCGCCAGGATGGGCAATCAGCCCCAGCATTTT	CASRIRARMGNQPQHF
-	-	13	TRBJ2-1	TRBV5-1	TGCGCCAGCAGCTTTTTTTGGGGGGATGAGCAGTTCTTC	CASSFFWGDEQFF
-	-	14	TRBJ1-5	TRBV18	TGTGCCAGCTCACCAGGGGGGGGGAATCAGCCCCAGCATTTT	CASSPGGGNQPQHF
-	-	14	TRBJ1-2	TRBV6-1	TGTGCCAGCAGTCGGGAGGCACCTTCCTATGGCTACACCTTC	CASSREAPSYGYTF
-	-	14	TRBJ1-6	TRBV7-9	TGTGCCAGCAGCCTCGGGTCACTAAATTCACCCCTCCACTTT	CASSLGSLNSPLHF
-	-	13	TRBJ1-2	TRBV6-1	TGTGCCAGCAAGGAAATTGACAGCTATGGCTACACCTTC	CASKEIDSYGYTF
-	-	17	TRBJ2-1	TRBV7-3	TGTGCCAGCAGCTTAAGAACAGGGGACTTTAGCTACAATGAGCAGTTCTTC	CASSLRTGDFSYNEQFF
TRBD1	-	13	TRBJ1-4	TRBV4-2	TGTGCCAGCAGCCAAGAAGGACAGGGAAAACTGTTTTTT	CASSQEGQGKLFF
-	-	18	TRBJ2-4	TRBV21-1	TGTGCCAGCAGCAAGAGCACAGGAAAAAAACTAGCCAAAAACATTCAGTACTTC	CASSKSTGKKLAKNIQYF
TRBD1	-	14	TRBJ1-4	TRBV5-6	TGTGCCAGCAGCTTCGGGACAGACAATGAAAAACTGTTTTTT	CASSFGTDNEKLFF
-	-	11	TRBJ1-1	TRBV2	TGTGCCAGCAGCGGGACTTTTGAAGCTTTCTTT	CASSGTFEAFF
TRBD1	-	14	TRBJ2-7	TRBV5-4	TGTGCCAGCAGCTTGGGCGGACAGGGCCACGAGCAGTACTTC	CASSLGGQGHEQYF
TRBD2	-	15	TRBJ2-1	TRBV28	TGTGCCAGCAATTTGCGGGGGGGCGTGTACAATGAGCAGTTCTTC	CASNLRGGVYNEQFF
TRBD1	-	14	TRBJ2-2	TRBV10-3	TGTGCCATCGGGGGACAGGGGGCCACCGGGGAGCTGTTTTTT	CAIGGQGATGELFF
TRBD1	-	15	TRBJ1-2	TRBV5-1	TGCGCCAGCAGCTTGGGTAGGGGGCTTCTAGATGGCTACACCTTC	CASSLGRGLLDGYTF
-	few	13	TRBJ1-5	TRBV5-5	TGTGCCAGCAGCCCCGGAGCGAATCAGCCCCAGCATTTT	CASSPGANQPQHF
-	-	14	TRBJ2-5	TRBV7-3	TGTGCCAGCAGTCACTCAGGGGTAGGAGAGACCCAGTACTTC	CASSHSGVGETQYF